The 6 T cell receptor beta chains given below trace back to one sample, sequenced in a study of spatial heterogeneity in lung cancer (dated by TCRdb to 2018 to 2020). Per the publication, the time point label means: blood at routine non-recurrence follow-up after resection. TCR sequencing used whole RNA extracted from tumor and nontumor lung tissue, or from cryopreserved PBMC samples, without cell sorting. The library was prepared using 5' RACE. The sequencing machine was a NextSeq 500. The public reads were reanalyzed by TCRdb: fastp trimming at Q25, MiXCR alignment, in-frame beta chains only. One record per CDR3 amino acid sequence lists the most common genes and DNA. The sample records 95,000 to 130,000 distinct CDR3 sequences, about 12% of which are singletons. Around a sixth of the sample rests with the top ten. Sequencing was performed on PBMCs, taken at follow-up. All receptors derive from a male donor with early-stage non-small cell lung cancer.

This clonotype was counted a few times. The rearrangement links TRBV27 to TRBJ2-1, with D tentatively TRBD1 (6 bases). The CDR3 length is 13 residues. V lost 5 bases, J lost 9 bases, and 14 bases lay in between. Per germline, CDR1 MNHEY and CDR2 SMNVEV (reference sequence). CDR3: CASSKQGSPEQFF. CDR3 DNA: TGTGCCAGCAGTAAACAGGGATCCCCTGAGCAGTTCTTC.

In its sample, this clonotype was seen many times. The chain links TRBV12-3 or TRBV12-4 to TRBJ1-5; 7 bases are a match to TRBD1. The CDR3 has 16 amino acids. V lost 3 bases, J lost 2 bases, and 7 bases stayed unmatched. The CDR3 sequence: CASSFRQGGGNQPQHF. CDR3 DNA: TGTGCCAGCAGTTTCAGACAGGGAGGTGGCAATCAGCCCCAGCATTTT.

The chain couples TRBV9 to TRBJ1-2; D unclear. This CDR3 is 14 amino acids long. Germline CDR1 is SGDLS and CDR2 is YYNGEE. V was trimmed by 1 base and J by 6 bases, leaving 13 bases between them. The CDR3, as DNA: TGTGCCAGCAGCGTAAGACCCACCGATGATGGCTACACCTTC. Residues: CASSVRPTDDGYTF.

This clonotype was seen only a few times. This chain connects TRBV5-1 to TRBJ2-1, with 9 bases lining up with TRBD1. This CDR3 spans 17 amino acids. V was clipped by 4 bases and J by 0 bases; unmatched bases: 8. Germline V lookup: CDR1 SGHRS, CDR2 YFSETQ. CDR3 protein: CASSQWDRADSYNEQFF. CDR3 DNA: TGCGCCAGCAGCCAATGGGACAGGGCAGACTCCTACAATGAGCAGTTCTTC.

This clonotype has just a few counts. This chain connects TRBV5-1 to TRBJ2-1, with 7 bases that match TRBD2. J lost 7 bases, V lost 3 bases, and 4 bases had no gene match. The CDR3 covers 13 residues. CDR1 is SGHRS and CDR2 is YFSETQ in the germline V gene. In DNA form, the CDR3 reads TGCGCCAGCAGCTCCCGGGGGGATAATGAGCAGTTCTTC. Translation gives CASSSRGDNEQFF.

This clonotype was seen at least ten times. V gene TRBV6-4 combines with J gene TRBJ2-1; 9 bases are shared with TRBD1. Germline values: CDR1 MRHNA, CDR2 SNTAGT. V was clipped by 3 bases and J by 5 bases; unmatched bases: 5. This CDR3 spans 15 amino acids. The chain's CDR3 is CASSEVGQGNNEQFF. In nucleotides, the CDR3 is TGTGCCAGCAGTGAGGTGGGACAGGGAAACAATGAGCAGTTCTTC.